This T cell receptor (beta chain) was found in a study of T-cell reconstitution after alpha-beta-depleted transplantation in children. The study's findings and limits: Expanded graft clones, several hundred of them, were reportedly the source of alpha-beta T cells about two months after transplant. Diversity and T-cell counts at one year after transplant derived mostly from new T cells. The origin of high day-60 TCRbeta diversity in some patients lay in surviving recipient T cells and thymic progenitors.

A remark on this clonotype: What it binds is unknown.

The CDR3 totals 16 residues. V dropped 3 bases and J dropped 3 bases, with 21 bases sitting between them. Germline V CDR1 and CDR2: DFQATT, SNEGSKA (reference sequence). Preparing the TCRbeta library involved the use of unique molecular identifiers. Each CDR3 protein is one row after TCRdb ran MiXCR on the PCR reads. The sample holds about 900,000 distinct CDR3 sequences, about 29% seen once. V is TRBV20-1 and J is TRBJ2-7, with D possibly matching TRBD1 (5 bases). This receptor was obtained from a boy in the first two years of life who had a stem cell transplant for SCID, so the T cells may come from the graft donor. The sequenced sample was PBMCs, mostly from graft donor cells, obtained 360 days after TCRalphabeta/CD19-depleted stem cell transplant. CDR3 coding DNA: TGCAGTGCTAGGGCGACTCCAGGGCCCTACATCTACGAGCAGTACTTC. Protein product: CSARATPGPYIYEQYF.